The 8 T cell receptor beta chains given below trace back to one sample, sequenced in a study of T cells after yellow fever vaccination. TCRdb re-derived calls from the 5' RACE reads in MiXCR, one entry per CDR3 protein. The repertoire holds approximately 300,000 distinct CDR3 sequences, with about 10% as singletons. The sample here was CD4+ T cells sorted from PBMCs, taken 45 days after the yellow fever booster vaccination. These receptors were taken from a man between 18 and 35 years old who received the YFV17D yellow fever vaccine.

V gene TRBV27 combines with J gene TRBJ1-1; D ambiguous. V was trimmed by 3 bases and J by 3 bases, leaving 14 bases between them. This CDR3 is 15 amino acids long. The V gene's germline CDR1 is MNHEY and CDR2 SMNVEV (reference sequence). The DNA of the CDR3 is TGTGCCAGCAGTTTTCATATCACTGGGTACACTGAAGCTTTCTTT. Translated: CASSFHITGYTEAFF.

The chain links TRBV7-2 to TRBJ2-1, with TRBD1 identical over 7 bases. CDR1 is SGHTA, CDR2 FQGNSA, per germline. J was trimmed by 12 bases and V by 5 bases; bases with no gene match: 10. The CDR3 totals 13 residues. In DNA form, the CDR3 reads TGTGCCAGCAGCCCCGGGACAGTAGGCCTGCAGTTCTTC. It encodes CASSPGTVGLQFF.

This clonotype showed up many times. This rearrangement joins TRBV7-9 to TRBJ1-1; D is unclear. The V gene's germline CDR1 is SEHNR and CDR2 FQNEAQ (reference sequence). V was pared by 7 bases and J by 1 base, with 10 bases between. This CDR3 is built from 13 residues. CDR3 sequence reads: CASNLMGNTEAFF. In DNA form, the CDR3 reads TGTGCCAGCAACCTTATGGGGAACACTGAAGCTTTCTTT.

This clonotype was observed a few times. This sequence joins TRBV7-3 and TRBJ2-3; D might be TRBD1 (6 bases). Trimming shortened V by 5 bases and J by 5 bases, and 20 bases separated the two germline ends. CDR3 size: 16 residues. Per the germline V gene, CDR1 is SGHTA and CDR2 is FQGTGA. DNA of the CDR3: TGTGCCAGCAGCCCCCACCCCATGGGGGCCGGAGATACGCAGTATTTT. This sequence encodes CASSPHPMGAGDTQYF. The full variable domain, its missing parts supplied by reference TRBV7-3 and TRBJ2-3, is GAGVSQTPSNKVTEKGKYVELRCDPISGHTALYWYRQSLGQGPEFLIYFQGTGAADDSGLPNDRFFAVRPEGSVSTLKIQRTERGDSAVYLCASSPHPMGAGDTQYFGPGTRLTVL.

The chain carries TRBV9 and TRBJ2-5; TRBD2 aligns across 9 bases. V lost 1 base, J lost 4 bases, and 5 bases stayed unmatched. This CDR3 region has 15 residues. CDR1 and CDR2 from the germline V gene are SGDLS and YYNGEE. This chain's CDR3 is CASSVSAGGLETQYF. The CDR3 DNA is TGTGCCAGCAGCGTATCGGCGGGGGGGCTAGAGACCCAGTACTTC.

This clonotype has a handful of counts. The V call is TRBV5-5, the J call TRBJ2-1, with D maybe TRBD2 (6 bases). In germline, CDR1 is SGHKS, CDR2 YYEKEE (reference sequence). Trimming took 2 bases from V and 3 from J, leaving 12 bases between them. The CDR3 consists of 15 residues. CDR3 loop: CASSFSGDLYNEQFF. The CDR3 nucleotides are TGTGCCAGCAGCTTCTCGGGGGACCTCTACAATGAGCAGTTCTTC.

The chain uses TRBV6-5 and TRBJ1-1, with 7 bases matching TRBD1. The V segment lost 4 bases and the J segment 1 base; nucleotides outside the gene matches: 6. The CDR3 sequence is 15 residues long. CDR1 MNHEY and CDR2 SVGAGI come from the germline V gene. The CDR3 DNA sequence: TGTGCCAGCAGTTCCAAGGGGGCTTGGAACACTGAAGCTTTCTTT. The encoded protein is CASSSKGAWNTEAFF.

The chain is built from TRBV7-3 and TRBJ2-3; 8 bases align to TRBD2. V lost 3 bases, J lost 1 base, and 6 bases stayed unmatched. The CDR3 totals 16 residues. Germline loops: CDR1 SGHTA, CDR2 FQGTGA. In nucleotides, the CDR3 is TGTGCCAGCAGCTTTGGTAGTAGCGGGGGCACAGATACGCAGTATTTT. Its protein is CASSFGSSGGTDTQYF.